This T cell receptor beta chain was recorded in a study of Tregs in tolerant kidney transplant recipients. Findings and caveats of the study: Activated donor B cell expansion appeared to reveal the most relevant donor-specific TCRbeta repertoire. Findings come from small patient numbers and require larger validation.

TCRdb's copy holds only in-frame clones and misses some; the assay was immunoSEQ multiplex PCR. The data hold some 80,000 clones, with about 98% observed a single time. About this clone: Its antigen is not known.

Unstimulated regulatory T cells (CD4+CD25+CD127-), CD4+CD25- non-regulatory cells, CD4 and CD8 cells were FACS-sorted from thawed PBMCs. This TCR came from a human donor who received a combined kidney and bone marrow transplant. Sequences were derived from CD4+ T cells from blood, sampled before the transplant.

The chain's CDR3 is CASSQPQGGAGELFF. The CDR3 DNA reads TGCGCCAGCAGCCAACCGCAGGGTGGGGCCGGGGAGCTGTTTTTT. The chain combines TRBV4-1 with TRBJ2-2, with a tentative D call TRBD1 (5 bases). Trimming took off 2 bases at V and 6 bases at J, with 13 bases between the two ends. The CDR3 runs 15 residues. Germline assignment: CDR1 MGHRA and CDR2 YSYEKL.